The sequence of this T cell receptor (beta chain) was determined in a study of radiotherapy plus CTLA-4 blockade in lung cancer. As for this clone: An end of the junction differs from the germline gene, which may be a read error.

Measured with immunoSEQ multiplex PCR; TCRdb has only the in-frame clones, and not every one. The data show 35,000 to 50,000 clones, 65% to 75% seen once. CDR3 length equals 15 residues. CDR1 SEHNR and CDR2 FQNEAQ come from the germline V gene (reference sequence). The receptor comes from a human donor with non-small cell lung cancer who had a partial response to radiotherapy plus ipilimumab. The J gene is TRBJ2-7, the V gene TRBV7-9, with 9 bases that match TRBD1. The input for sequencing was peripheral blood, taken from a patient treated with radiotherapy plus ipilimumab. The CDR3 DNA is TGTGCCAGCAGCTCCCCGGGACAGGGCTCCGACGAGCAGTACTTC. Amino acid sequence: CASSSPGQGSDEQYF.